This T cell receptor (beta chain) was found in a study of human CD8 memory T cell subsets. Progenitor exhausted-like CD8+ memory cells (TPEX) were CCR7+ PD-1+ TIGIT+. Buffy coats of healthy donors supplied the PBMC. Negative magnetic selection enriched total CD8+ T cells. Study results and limitations: T cell repertoires from the stem-like memory and precursor exhausted subsets showed minimal mutual overlap. Estimation by Chao1 suggested that stem-like memory T cells had more diversity than did precursor exhausted T cells.

In regard to this clonotype: Its matching antigen is unknown.

Preparation of the TCR beta libraries relied on UMI-labeled 5' RACE. After re-calling the 5' RACE reads, TCRdb lists one entry per CDR3 protein, DNA absent. The sample table sets out some 10,000 distinct CDR3 sequences. The receptor was derived from a human donor in good health. Sequences were obtained from CD8+ T cells from PBMCs.

CDR3 loop: CASSLASSYEQYF. The chain has TRBV28 and TRBJ2-7; TCRdb selects TRBD2, and the lack of DNA leaves this call unchecked. There are 13 residues in the CDR3. CDR1 and CDR2 from the germline V gene are MDHEN and SYDVKM. Supplemented by reference TRBV28 and TRBJ2-7, the full variable domain reads DVKVTQSSRYLVKRTGEKVFLECVQDMDHENMFWYRQDPGLGLRLIYFSYDVKMKEKGDIPEGYSVSREKKERFSLILESASTNQTSMYLCASSLASSYEQYFGPGTRLTVT.